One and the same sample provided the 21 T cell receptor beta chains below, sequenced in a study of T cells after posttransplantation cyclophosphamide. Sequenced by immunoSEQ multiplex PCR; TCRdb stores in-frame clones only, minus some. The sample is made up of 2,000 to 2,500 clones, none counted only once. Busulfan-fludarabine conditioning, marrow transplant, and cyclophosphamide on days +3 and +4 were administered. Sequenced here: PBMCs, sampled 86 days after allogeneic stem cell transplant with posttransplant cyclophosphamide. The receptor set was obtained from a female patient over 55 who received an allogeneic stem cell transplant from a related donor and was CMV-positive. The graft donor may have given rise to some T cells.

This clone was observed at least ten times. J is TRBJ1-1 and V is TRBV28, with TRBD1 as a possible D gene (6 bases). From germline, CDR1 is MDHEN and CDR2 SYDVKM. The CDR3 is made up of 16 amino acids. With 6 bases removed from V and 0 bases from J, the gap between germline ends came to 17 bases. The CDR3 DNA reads TGTGCCAGCAGCCAAGTCTACAGGGTCATGAACACTGAAGCTTTCTTT. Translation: CASSQVYRVMNTEAFF.

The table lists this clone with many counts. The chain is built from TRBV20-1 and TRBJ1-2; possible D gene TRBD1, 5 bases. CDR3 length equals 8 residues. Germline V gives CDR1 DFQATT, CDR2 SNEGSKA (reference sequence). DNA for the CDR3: TGCAAGAGACAGGGCTACACCTTC. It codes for CKRQGYTF.

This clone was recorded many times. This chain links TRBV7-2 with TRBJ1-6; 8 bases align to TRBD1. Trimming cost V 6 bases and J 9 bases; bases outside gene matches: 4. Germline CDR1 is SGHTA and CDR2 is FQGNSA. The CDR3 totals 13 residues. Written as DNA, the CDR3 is TGTGCCAGCAGGGACAGGGTCGGTTCACCCCTCCACTTT. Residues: CASRDRVGSPLHF.

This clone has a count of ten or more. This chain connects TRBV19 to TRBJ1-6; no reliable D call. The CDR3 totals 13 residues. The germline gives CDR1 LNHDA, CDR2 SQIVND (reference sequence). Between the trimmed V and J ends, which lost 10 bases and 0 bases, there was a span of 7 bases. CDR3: CATASSYNSPLHF. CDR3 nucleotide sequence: TGTGCCACCGCGAGCTCCTATAATTCACCCCTCCACTTT.

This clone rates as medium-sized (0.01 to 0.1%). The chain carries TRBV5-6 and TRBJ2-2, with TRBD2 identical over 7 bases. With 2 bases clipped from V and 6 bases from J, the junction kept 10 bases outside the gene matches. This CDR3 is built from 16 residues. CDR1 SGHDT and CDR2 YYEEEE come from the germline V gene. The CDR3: CASSLYGGSISGELFF. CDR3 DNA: TGTGCCAGCAGCTTATATGGCGGGAGCATTTCCGGGGAGCTGTTTTTT.

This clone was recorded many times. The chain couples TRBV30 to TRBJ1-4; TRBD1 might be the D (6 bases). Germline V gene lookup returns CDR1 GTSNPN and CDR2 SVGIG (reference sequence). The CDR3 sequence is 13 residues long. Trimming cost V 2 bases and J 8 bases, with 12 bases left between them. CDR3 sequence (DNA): TGTGCCTGGAGTACCAGGGGTAGAGAAAAACTGTTTTTT. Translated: CAWSTRGREKLFF.

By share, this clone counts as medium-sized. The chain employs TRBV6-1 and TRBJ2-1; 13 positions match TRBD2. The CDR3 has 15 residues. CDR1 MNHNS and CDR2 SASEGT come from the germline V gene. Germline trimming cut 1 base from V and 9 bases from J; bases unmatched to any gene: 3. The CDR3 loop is CASSEGLAGGGEQFF. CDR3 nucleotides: TGTGCCAGCAGTGAAGGACTAGCGGGAGGCGGTGAGCAGTTCTTC.

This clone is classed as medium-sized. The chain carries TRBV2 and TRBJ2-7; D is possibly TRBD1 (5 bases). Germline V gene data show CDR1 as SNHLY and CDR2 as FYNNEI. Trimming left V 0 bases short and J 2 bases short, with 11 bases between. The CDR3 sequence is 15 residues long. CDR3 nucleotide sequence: TGTGCCAGCAGTGAAGCGTCGCAGGGCCCCTACGAGCAGTACTTC. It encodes CASSEASQGPYEQYF.

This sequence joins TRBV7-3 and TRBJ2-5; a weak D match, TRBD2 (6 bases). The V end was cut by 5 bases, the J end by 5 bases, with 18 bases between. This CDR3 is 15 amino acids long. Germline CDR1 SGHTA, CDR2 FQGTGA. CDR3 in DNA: TGTGCCAGCAGCCCATACGGGGAGGTGTGGGAGACCCAGTACTTC. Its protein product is CASSPYGEVWETQYF.

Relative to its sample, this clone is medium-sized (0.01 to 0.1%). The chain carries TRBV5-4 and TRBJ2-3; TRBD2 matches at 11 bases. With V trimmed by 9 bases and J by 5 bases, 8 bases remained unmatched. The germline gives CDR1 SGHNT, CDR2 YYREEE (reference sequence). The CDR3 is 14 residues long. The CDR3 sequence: CAILSGGAQDTQYF. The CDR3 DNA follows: TGTGCCATCCTTAGCGGGGGGGCGCAAGATACGCAGTATTTT.

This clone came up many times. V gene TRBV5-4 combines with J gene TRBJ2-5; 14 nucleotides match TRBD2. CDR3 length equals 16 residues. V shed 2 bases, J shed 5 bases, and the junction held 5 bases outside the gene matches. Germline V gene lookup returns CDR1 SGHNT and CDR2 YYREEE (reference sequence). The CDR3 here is CASSFGLAGGLETQYF. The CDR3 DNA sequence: TGTGCCAGCAGCTTCGGACTAGCGGGAGGTTTGGAGACCCAGTACTTC.

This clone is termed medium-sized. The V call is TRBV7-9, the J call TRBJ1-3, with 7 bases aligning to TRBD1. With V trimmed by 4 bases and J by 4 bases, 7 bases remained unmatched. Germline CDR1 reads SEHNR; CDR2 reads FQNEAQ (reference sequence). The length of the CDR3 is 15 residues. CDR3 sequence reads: CASSSGTDGGNTIYF. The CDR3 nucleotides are TGTGCCAGCAGCTCCGGGACAGACGGGGGAAACACCATATATTTT.

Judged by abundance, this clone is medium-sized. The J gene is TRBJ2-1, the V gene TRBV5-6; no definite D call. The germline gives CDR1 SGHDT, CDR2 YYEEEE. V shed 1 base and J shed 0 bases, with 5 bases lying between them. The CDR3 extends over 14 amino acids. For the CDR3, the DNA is TGTGCCAGCAGCTTGTTTAGCTCCTACAATGAGCAGTTCTTC. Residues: CASSLFSSYNEQFF.

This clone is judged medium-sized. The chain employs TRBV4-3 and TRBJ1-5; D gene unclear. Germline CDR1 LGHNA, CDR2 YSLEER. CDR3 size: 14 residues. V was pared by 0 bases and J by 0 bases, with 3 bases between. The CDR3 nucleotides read TGCGCCAGCAGCCAAGATTATAGCAATCAGCCCCAGCATTTT. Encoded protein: CASSQDYSNQPQHF.

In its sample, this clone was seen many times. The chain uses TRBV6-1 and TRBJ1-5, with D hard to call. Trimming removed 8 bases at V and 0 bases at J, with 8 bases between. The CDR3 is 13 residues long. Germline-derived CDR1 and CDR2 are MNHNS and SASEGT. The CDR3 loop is CASRLYSNQPQHF. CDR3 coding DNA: TGTGCCAGCCGCCTATATAGCAATCAGCCCCAGCATTTT.

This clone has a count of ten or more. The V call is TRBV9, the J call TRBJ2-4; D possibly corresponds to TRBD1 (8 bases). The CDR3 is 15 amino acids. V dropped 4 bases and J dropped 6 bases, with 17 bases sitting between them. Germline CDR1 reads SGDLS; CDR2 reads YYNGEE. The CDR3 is CASSPTYRGGNIQYF. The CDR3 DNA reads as TGTGCCAGCAGCCCTACCTACAGGGGGGGAAACATTCAGTACTTC. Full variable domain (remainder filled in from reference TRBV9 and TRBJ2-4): DSGVTQTPKHLITATGQRVTLRCSPRSGDLSVYWYQQSLDQGLQFLIQYYNGEERAKGNILERFSAQQFPDLHSELNLSSLELGDSALYFCASSPTYRGGNIQYFGAGTRLSVL.

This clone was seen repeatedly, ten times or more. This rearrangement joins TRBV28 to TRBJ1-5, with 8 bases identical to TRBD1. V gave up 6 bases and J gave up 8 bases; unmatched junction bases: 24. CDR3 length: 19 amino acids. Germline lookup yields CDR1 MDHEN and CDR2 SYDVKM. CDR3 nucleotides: TGTGCCAGCAGACGCCAGACACTCAGGGGGCGAAGTATTCTCGAGCCCCAGCATTTT. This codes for CASRRQTLRGRSILEPQHF.

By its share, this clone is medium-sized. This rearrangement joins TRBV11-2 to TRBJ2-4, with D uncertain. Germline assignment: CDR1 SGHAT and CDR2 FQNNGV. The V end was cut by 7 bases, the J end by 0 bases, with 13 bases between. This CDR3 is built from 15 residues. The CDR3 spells CASTIPKLAKNIQYF. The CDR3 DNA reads TGTGCCAGCACGATCCCCAAGCTAGCCAAAAACATTCAGTACTTC.

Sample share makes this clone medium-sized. The DNA for the CDR3 is TGTGCCAGCAGCTTAGTAGGGGGAAGGATGAACACTGAAGCTTTCTTT. It specifies CASSLVGGRMNTEAFF. The J gene is TRBJ1-1, the V gene TRBV7-3, with a possible D match to TRBD1 (6 bases). The germline V gene encodes CDR1 SGHTA and CDR2 FQGTGA. The CDR3 runs to 16 residues. V lost 2 bases to trimming and J lost 0 bases, with 13 bases between them.

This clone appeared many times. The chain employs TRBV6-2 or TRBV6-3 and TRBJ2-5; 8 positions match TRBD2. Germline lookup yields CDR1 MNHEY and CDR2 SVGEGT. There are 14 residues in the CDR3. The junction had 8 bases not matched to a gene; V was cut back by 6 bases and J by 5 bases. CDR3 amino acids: CASRPGGKLETQYF. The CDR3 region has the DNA TGTGCCAGCAGGCCGGGGGGGAAATTGGAGACCCAGTACTTC.

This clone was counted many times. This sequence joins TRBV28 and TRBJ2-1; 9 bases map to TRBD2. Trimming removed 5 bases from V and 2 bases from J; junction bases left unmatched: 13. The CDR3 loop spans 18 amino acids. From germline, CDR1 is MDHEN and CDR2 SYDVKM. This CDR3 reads CASSPLGPLAGPYNEQFF. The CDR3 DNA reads TGTGCCAGCAGTCCCCTGGGTCCTCTAGCGGGACCCTACAATGAGCAGTTCTTC.